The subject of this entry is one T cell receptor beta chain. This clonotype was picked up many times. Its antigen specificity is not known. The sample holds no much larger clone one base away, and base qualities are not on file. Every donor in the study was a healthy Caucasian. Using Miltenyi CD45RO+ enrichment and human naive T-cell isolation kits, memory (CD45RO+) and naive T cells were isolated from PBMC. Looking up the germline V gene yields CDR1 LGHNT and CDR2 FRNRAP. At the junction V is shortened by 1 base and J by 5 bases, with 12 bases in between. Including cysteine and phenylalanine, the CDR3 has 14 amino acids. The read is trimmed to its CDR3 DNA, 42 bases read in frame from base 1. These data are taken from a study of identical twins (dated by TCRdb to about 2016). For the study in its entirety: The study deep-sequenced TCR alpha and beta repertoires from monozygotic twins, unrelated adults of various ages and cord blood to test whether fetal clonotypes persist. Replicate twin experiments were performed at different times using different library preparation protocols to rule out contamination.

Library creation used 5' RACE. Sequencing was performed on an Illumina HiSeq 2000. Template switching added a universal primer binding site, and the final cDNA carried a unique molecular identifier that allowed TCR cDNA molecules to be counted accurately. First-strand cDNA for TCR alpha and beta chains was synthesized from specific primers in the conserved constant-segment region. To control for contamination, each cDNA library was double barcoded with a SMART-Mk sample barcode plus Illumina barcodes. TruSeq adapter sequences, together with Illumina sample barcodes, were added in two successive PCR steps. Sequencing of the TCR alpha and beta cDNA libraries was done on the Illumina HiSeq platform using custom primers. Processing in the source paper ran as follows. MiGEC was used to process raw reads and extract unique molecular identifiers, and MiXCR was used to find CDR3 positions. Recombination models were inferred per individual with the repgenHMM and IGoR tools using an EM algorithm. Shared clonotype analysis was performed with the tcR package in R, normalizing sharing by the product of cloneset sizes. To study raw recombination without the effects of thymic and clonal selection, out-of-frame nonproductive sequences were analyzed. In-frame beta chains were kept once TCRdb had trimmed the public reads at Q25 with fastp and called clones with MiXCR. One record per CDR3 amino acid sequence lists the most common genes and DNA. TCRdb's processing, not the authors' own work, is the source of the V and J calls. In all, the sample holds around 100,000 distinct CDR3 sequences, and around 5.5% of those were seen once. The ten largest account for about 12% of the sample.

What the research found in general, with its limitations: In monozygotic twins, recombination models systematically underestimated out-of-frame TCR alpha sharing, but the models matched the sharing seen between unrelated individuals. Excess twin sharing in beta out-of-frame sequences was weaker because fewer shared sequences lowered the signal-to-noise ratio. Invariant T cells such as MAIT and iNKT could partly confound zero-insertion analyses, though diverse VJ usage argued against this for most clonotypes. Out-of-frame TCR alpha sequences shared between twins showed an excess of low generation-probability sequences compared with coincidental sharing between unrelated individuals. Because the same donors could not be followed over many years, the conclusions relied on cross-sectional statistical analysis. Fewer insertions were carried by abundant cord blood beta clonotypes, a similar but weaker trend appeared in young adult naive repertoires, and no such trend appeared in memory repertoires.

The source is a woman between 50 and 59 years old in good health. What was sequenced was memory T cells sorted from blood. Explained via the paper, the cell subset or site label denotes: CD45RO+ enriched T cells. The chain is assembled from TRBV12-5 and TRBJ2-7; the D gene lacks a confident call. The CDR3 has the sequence CASGLGNIGNEQYF. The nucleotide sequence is TGTGCTAGTGGTTTGGGCAATATAGGTAACGAGCAGTACTTC.